These 13 T cell receptor beta chains originate from one sample sequenced in a study of CD8+CD57+ T cells in acquired aplastic anemia listed by TCRdb under 2018. For sequencing, an Illumina HiSeq 2000 was employed. TCR beta VDJ combination and CDR3 sequence profiling used genomic DNA as the template. Clones were called with MiXCR by TCRdb after fastp trimmed the public reads at Q25, and only in-frame beta chains were retained. Each CDR3 protein gets just one entry, which takes the most common genes and DNA from the rows behind it. For this sample the table gives over 150,000 distinct CDR3 sequences, of which around 50% were detected only once. The ten largest clones represent 15% to 20% of the sample. Sequencing was performed on sorted CD4+, CD8+, or CD8+CD57+ T cells (not recorded which) from PBMCs. The receptors derive from a human donor in good health, serving as a control.

This clonotype showed up just a few times. The chain uses TRBV7-9 and TRBJ2-7, with 8 bases identical to TRBD1. CDR1 is SEHNR and CDR2 is FQNEAQ in the germline V gene (reference sequence). The CDR3 has 15 residues. Trimming took 3 bases from V and 2 from J; bases not matched to a gene: 6. CDR3 in DNA: TGTGCCAGCAGCTTGGGGCAGGGGGCTACCTACGAGCAGTACTTC. It is translated as CASSLGQGATYEQYF.

This clonotype was picked up many times. This chain links TRBV11-2 with TRBJ2-7; 7 bases agree with TRBD1. The germline V gene has CDR1 SGHAT and CDR2 FQNNGV. The CDR3 sequence is 15 residues long. V lost 2 bases to trimming and J lost 3 bases; unmatched junction nucleotides: 7. The CDR3 sequence: CASSLRQGGLYEQYF. CDR3 coding DNA: TGTGCCAGCAGCTTAAGACAGGGTGGGCTCTACGAGCAGTACTTC.

This clonotype was observed a single time. This sequence joins TRBV7-3 and TRBJ2-7, with D possibly being TRBD1 or TRBD2 (7 bases each). The last part of the DNA fits TRBJ2-5 better; the J call may be wrong. Germline CDR1 is SGHTA and CDR2 is FQGTGA. The CDR3 extends over 14 amino acids. The CDR3: CASSRQGGGETQYF. For the CDR3, the DNA is TGTGCCAGCAGCCGCCAGGGGGGGGGAGAGACCCAGTACTTC.

The V call is TRBV28, the J call TRBJ2-7; 8 positions agree with TRBD1. The length of the CDR3 is 14 residues. CDR1 MDHEN and CDR2 SYDVKM come from the germline V gene. Trimming at V came to 6 bases and at J to 4 bases, leaving 8 bases not matched to a gene. The CDR3, as DNA: TGTGCCAGCAGATCCCCCGGGACAGGTTACGAGCAGTACTTC. Protein: CASRSPGTGYEQYF.

In this sample, this clonotype turned up many times. The genes are TRBV7-9 and TRBJ1-3; a possible D gene is TRBD1 (6 bases). This CDR3 has 14 amino acids. Per germline, CDR1 SEHNR and CDR2 FQNEAQ (reference sequence). V was cut by 5 bases and J by 2 bases, with 10 bases left in between. CDR3 DNA sequence: TGTGCCAGCAGCACCGCAGGGGCTGGAAACACCATATATTTT. Protein product: CASSTAGAGNTIYF. Complete variable domain (other parts from reference TRBV7-9 and TRBJ1-3): DTGVSQNPRHKITKRGQNVTFRCDPISEHNRLYWYRQTLGQGPEFLTYFQNEAQLEKSRLLSDRFSAERPKGSFSTLEIQRTEQGDSAMYLCASSTAGAGNTIYFGEGSWLTVV.

In nucleotides, the CDR3 is TGCGCCAGCAGCCAGGGAACAGTTACTGAAGCTTTCTTT. Its translation: CASSQGTVTEAFF. The chain couples TRBV4-3 to TRBJ1-1; D is ambiguous. CDR3 size: 13 residues. Germline-derived CDR1 and CDR2 are LGHNA and YSLEER. The V and J ends lost 3 bases and 5 bases respectively, with 10 bases between them.

The table lists this clonotype with many counts. This sequence joins TRBV6-2 or TRBV6-3 and TRBJ1-2; D ambiguous. Trimming removed 9 bases at V and 1 base at J, with 12 bases between. The germline CDR1 and CDR2 sequences are MNHEY and SVGEGT. This CDR3 has 13 residues. For the CDR3, the DNA is TGTGCCAGTAGGACGGACCTTAACTATGGCTACACCTTC. This gives the protein CASRTDLNYGYTF.

This clonotype was detected only a few times. The chain couples TRBV7-2 to TRBJ2-2, with D maybe TRBD1 (5 bases). The germline V and J ends were trimmed by 5 bases and 1 base, with 11 bases remaining between them. The CDR3 is 15 residues long. The germline V gene has CDR1 SGHTA and CDR2 FQGNSA. CDR3 nucleotide sequence: TGTGCCAGCAGCCTCAATCAGGGGAACACCGGGGAGCTGTTTTTT. Its protein is CASSLNQGNTGELFF.

The gene calls are TRBV19 and TRBJ1-1, with 7 bases aligning to TRBD1. This CDR3 spans 13 amino acids. V lost 5 bases to trimming and J lost 5 bases; unmatched junction nucleotides: 5. Germline V gene lookup returns CDR1 LNHDA and CDR2 SQIVND (reference sequence). CDR3 protein: CASSPRGRTEAFF. In DNA, the CDR3 is TGTGCCAGTAGTCCCAGGGGGAGGACTGAAGCTTTCTTT. The entire variable domain, with the rest obtained from reference TRBV19 and TRBJ1-1, is as follows: DGGITQSPKYLFRKEGQNVTLSCEQNLNHDAMYWYRQDPGQGLRLIYYSQIVNDFQKGDIAEGYSVSREKKESFPLTVTSAQKNPTAFYLCASSPRGRTEAFFGQGTRLTVV.

A single count supports this clonotype. The conserved closing phenylalanine or tryptophan is absent in this CDR3, likely reflecting a read error. The chain employs TRBV7-2 and TRBJ1-2; 7 bases align to TRBD1. The CDR3 has 15 residues. Looked up from germline, CDR1 is SGHTA and CDR2 is FQGNSA. The CDR3 region has the DNA TGTGCTAGCAGCTCGCAGACAGGGACTGGCTATGGCTACACCCTC. Its translation is CASSSQTGTGYGYTL.

V usage is TRBV14 and J usage is TRBJ1-6, with TRBD1 identical over 10 bases. The CDR3 consists of 15 residues. From germline, CDR1 is SGHDN and CDR2 FVKESK. V was pared by 1 base and J by 9 bases, with 3 bases of the junction left unmatched. CDR3 in amino acids: CASSQGQGARSPLHF. CDR3 sequence (DNA): TGTGCCAGCAGCCAAGGACAGGGGGCACGTTCACCCCTCCACTTT.

The count of this clonotype is one. V usage is TRBV2 and J usage is TRBJ1-1; a weak D match, TRBD1 (5 bases). CDR3 length: 12 amino acids. V lost 7 bases, J lost 10 bases, and 16 bases lay in between. Germline-derived CDR1 and CDR2 are SNHLY and FYNNEI. CDR3 region: CASIVAGERAFF. The CDR3 coding sequence is TGTGCCAGCATCGTAGCGGGGGAGAGAGCTTTCTTT.

The rearrangement links TRBV25-1 to TRBJ2-7, with D possibly TRBD1 on 7 matching bases. The J call is uncertain, as TRBJ2-5 better fits the DNA end. The CDR3 sequence is 15 residues long. Germline V lookup: CDR1 MGHDK, CDR2 SYGVNS. This chain's CDR3 is CASSDGQEGLETQYF. The DNA for the CDR3 is TGTGCCAGCAGTGACGGACAGGAGGGGCTCGAGACCCAGTACTTC.